This passage covers 30 T cell receptor beta chains from one sample sequenced in a study of blood T cell repertoires in COVID-19 (dated by TCRdb to the early 2020s). Preparation of the library involved the immunoSEQ multiplex PCR assay. Sourced from immuneACCESS, this table was stored by TCRdb with only in-frame sequences that have V and J called. A share of the clones is absent; for the studies checked, an unresolved V gene accounts for under half, and the remainder has no known explanation. Counted in this sample were about 190,000 clones; approximately 86% of them appeared once. In total, the top ten clones hold roughly a tenth of the sample. Sequencing input: peripheral blood. The receptors stem from an elderly woman with active or convalescent COVID-19.

This clone showed up just a few times. J is TRBJ2-1 and V is TRBV4-1; 7 bases are shared with TRBD2. The V and J ends lost 1 base and 6 bases, in that order; junction bases with no gene match: 0. This CDR3 spans 13 amino acids. Germline values: CDR1 MGHRA, CDR2 YSYEKL. CDR3 in DNA: TGCGCCAGCAGCCAAGGACTAGCCAATGAGCAGTTCTTC. Its protein product is CASSQGLANEQFF.

The sample holds one count of this clone. The chain couples TRBV7-9 to TRBJ2-1; 7 nucleotides align to TRBD2. The germline V gene has CDR1 SEHNR and CDR2 FQNEAQ (reference sequence). This CDR3 has 12 amino acids. The CDR3 region has the DNA TGTGCAGCCAGCGGGATGTACAATGAGCAGTTCTTC. It yields the protein CAASGMYNEQFF.

The V gene is TRBV28, the J gene TRBJ2-7; D is possibly TRBD2 (6 bases). The CDR3 runs to 15 residues. CDR1 and CDR2 from the germline V gene are MDHEN and SYDVKM. Trimming cost V 6 bases and J 3 bases, with 18 bases left between them. The CDR3 nucleotides read TGTGCCAGCAGCCCAGGGACTCTCCAAAACTACGAGCAGTACTTC. Translation: CASSPGTLQNYEQYF.

This clone occurred once. This sequence joins TRBV6-5 and TRBJ2-1, with D maybe TRBD1 (5 bases). CDR1 and CDR2 from the germline V gene are MNHEY and SVGAGI. V lost 2 bases and J lost 4, with 12 bases in between. The CDR3 covers 15 residues. DNA of the CDR3: TGTGCCAGCAGTTACGGCCAGGGTTCATACAATGAGCAGTTCTTC. This encodes CASSYGQGSYNEQFF.

V gene TRBV15 combines with J gene TRBJ2-1; 7 bases line up with TRBD2. V lost 0 bases to trimming and J lost 9 bases; unmatched junction nucleotides: 8. Germline CDR1 reads LNHNV; CDR2 reads YYDKDF (reference sequence). The CDR3 has 15 residues. For the CDR3, the DNA is TGTGCCACCAGCAGAGATACTAGCTGGGAGGGTGAGCAGTTCTTC. It codes for CATSRDTSWEGEQFF. Supplemented by reference TRBV15 and TRBJ2-1, the full variable domain reads DAMVIQNPRYQVTQFGKPVTLSCSQTLNHNVMYWYQQKSSQAPKLLFHYYDKDFNNEADTPDNFQSRRPNTSFCFLDIRSPGLGDTAMYLCATSRDTSWEGEQFFGPGTRLTVL.

The chain recombines TRBV28 with TRBJ2-1, with TRBD1 matching over 8 bases. The CDR3 has 13 amino acids. The ends lost 7 bases at V and 4 bases at J; junction bases unmatched: 3. Germline V gene data show CDR1 as MDHEN and CDR2 as SYDVKM. CDR3 loop: CASMGQVYNEQFF. CDR3 nucleotide sequence: TGTGCCAGCATGGGACAGGTTTACAATGAGCAGTTCTTC.

The rearrangement joins TRBV11-2 to TRBJ1-2; D is unresolved. The CDR3 runs 14 residues. V dropped 2 bases and J dropped 7 bases, with 14 bases sitting between them. Germline V gene data show CDR1 as SGHAT and CDR2 as FQNNGV. CDR3 in DNA: TGTGCCAGCAGCTTAACCTCGAGGTCGGTTGGCTACACCTTC. Translated, it gives CASSLTSRSVGYTF.

The V call is TRBV7-9, the J call TRBJ2-1, with a tentative D call TRBD1 (6 bases). Trimming left V 5 bases short and J 0 bases short, with 11 bases between. Germline CDR1 SEHNR, CDR2 FQNEAQ (reference sequence). The CDR3 is 15 amino acids. CDR3 DNA: TGTGCCAGCAGCCCCCCCAGGGGCTCCTACAATGAGCAGTTCTTC. Translating gives CASSPPRGSYNEQFF.

The chain carries TRBV5-6 and TRBJ1-2; no clear D gene. CDR1 and CDR2 from the germline V gene are SGHDT and YYEEEE. V gave up 0 bases and J gave up 4 bases, with 22 bases separating them. The CDR3 contains 18 residues. Here the CDR3 DNA reads TGTGCCAGCAGCTTGGTTGGTAGGGTTGGGAGTCCGATCTATGGCTACACCTTC. This gives the protein CASSLVGRVGSPIYGYTF.

The CDR3 DNA sequence: TGTGCCAGCGGGGGACAGGGACGGGATACGCAGTATTTT. Residues: CASGGQGRDTQYF. The V and J genes are TRBV6-5 and TRBJ2-3; 9 bases map to TRBD1. Trimming at V came to 8 bases and at J to 6 bases, leaving 6 bases not matched to a gene. From germline, CDR1 is MNHEY and CDR2 SVGAGI. The CDR3 sequence is 13 residues long.

The chain employs TRBV14 and TRBJ1-1; 7 bases map to TRBD1. Losses at the gene ends were 4 bases for V and 11 bases for J; bases not matched to a gene: 13. Germline V CDR1 and CDR2: SGHDN, FVKESK. CDR3 length: 14 residues. As DNA, the CDR3 is TGTGCCAGCAGCCCTAACCACAGGGGTCCTGGGGCTTTCTTT. Its protein is CASSPNHRGPGAFF. Full variable domain (outside the CDR3, taken from reference TRBV14 and TRBJ1-1): EAGVTQFPSHSVIEKGQTVTLRCDPISGHDNLYWYRRVMGKEIKFLLHFVKESKQDESGMPNNRFLAERTGGTYSTLKVQPAELEDSGVYFCASSPNHRGPGAFFGQGTRLTVV.

This clone came up a few times. The rearrangement joins TRBV4-1 to TRBJ2-3; 8 nucleotides agree with TRBD1. The CDR3 consists of 18 residues. CDR1 is MGHRA and CDR2 is YSYEKL in the germline V gene. The trim removed 1 base at V and 1 base at J, leaving 10 bases unmatched. The CDR3 loop is CASSQGLTGALGTDTQYF. DNA for the CDR3: TGCGCCAGCAGCCAAGGTCTGACAGGGGCCCTCGGCACAGATACGCAGTATTTT.

V and J are TRBV10-3 and TRBJ2-5; 7 positions match TRBD2. Unmatched junction bases numbered 9, after V lost 10 bases and J lost 1 base. The CDR3 contains 14 residues. Germline V gene data show CDR1 as ENHRY and CDR2 as SYGVKD. The CDR3 reads CATRDGGIQETQYF. The DNA of the CDR3 is TGTGCCACCAGGGACGGGGGGATCCAAGAGACCCAGTACTTC.

The chain recombines TRBV7-9 with TRBJ2-1, with TRBD2 identical over 12 bases. In germline, CDR1 is SEHNR, CDR2 FQNEAQ (reference sequence). The CDR3 contains 17 residues. Trimming at V came to 4 bases and at J to 7 bases, leaving 11 bases not matched to a gene. CDR3 region: CASSSEYGLAGMNEQFF. The CDR3 region has the DNA TGTGCCAGCAGCTCAGAATACGGACTAGCGGGAATGAATGAGCAGTTCTTC.

The V gene is TRBV10-1, the J gene TRBJ2-2; TRBD1 matches 9 bases. Unmatched junction bases numbered 2, after V lost 4 bases and J lost 5 bases. Germline V gene sequence: CDR1 WNHNN, CDR2 SYGVQD (reference sequence). This CDR3 is 14 amino acids long. Here the CDR3 reads CASSGQGVTGELFF. The CDR3 bases are TGCGCCAGCAGTGGACAGGGGGTGACCGGGGAGCTGTTTTTT.

This chain connects TRBV28 to TRBJ2-6; TRBD2 matches at 9 bases. The CDR3 loop spans 18 amino acids. J gave up 0 bases and V 7 bases, and 10 bases lay outside the gene matches. Germline V lookup: CDR1 MDHEN, CDR2 SYDVKM. CDR3 amino acids: CASTPPLAGGSGANVLTF. The CDR3 coding sequence is TGTGCCAGCACCCCCCCACTAGCGGGTGGCTCTGGGGCCAACGTCCTGACTTTC.

The chain employs TRBV25-1 and TRBJ2-7; TRBD1 aligns across 7 bases. Germline-derived CDR1 and CDR2 are MGHDK and SYGVNS. Trimming cost V 5 bases and J 6 bases; bases outside gene matches: 7. CDR3 length: 13 amino acids. CDR3 nucleotides: TGTGCCAGCAGTATAGGACAGGTCCTCGAGCAGTACTTC. Protein product: CASSIGQVLEQYF.

This clone was recorded a few times. For the CDR3, the DNA is TGTGCCAGCAGCTTACAAGGGAGGGCCGGGGAGCTGTTTTTT. Translation: CASSLQGRAGELFF. The chain couples TRBV7-3 to TRBJ2-2, with 7 bases matching TRBD2. J gave up 6 bases and V 2 bases, and 3 bases lay outside the gene matches. This CDR3 spans 14 amino acids. Germline V gives CDR1 SGHTA, CDR2 FQGTGA.

The rearrangement joins TRBV5-1 to TRBJ1-1; 7 bases are shared with TRBD1. There are 15 residues in the CDR3. V was pared by 4 bases and J by 3 bases, with 9 bases of the junction left unmatched. CDR1 and CDR2 (germline): SGHRS, YFSETQ. CDR3 nucleotides: TGCGCCAGCAGCGGAACCGGGACAGCGGACACTGAAGCTTTCTTT. This gives the protein CASSGTGTADTEAFF.

J is TRBJ2-2 and V is TRBV7-7; D may be TRBD2 (5 bases). The V end lost 5 bases, the J end lost 4 bases, and 14 bases lay between the germline ends. The CDR3 spans 15 residues. Germline V gives CDR1 SSHAT, CDR2 FNYEAQ (reference sequence). DNA for the CDR3: TGTGCCAGCAGCCCAACGGCCGCGGGCACCGGGGAGCTGTTTTTT. Protein sequence: CASSPTAAGTGELFF.

V and J are TRBV7-3 and TRBJ2-2, with TRBD2 identical over 8 bases. V shed 5 bases and J 2 bases; nucleotides not matched to a gene: 4. The germline V gene encodes CDR1 SGHTA and CDR2 FQGTGA. This CDR3 has 15 residues. CDR3 loop: CASSTTSGNTGELFF. The DNA for the CDR3 is TGTGCCAGCAGCACCACTAGCGGAAACACCGGGGAGCTGTTTTTT.

The chain links TRBV15 to TRBJ2-2; 7 bases fit TRBD2. CDR1 is LNHNV, CDR2 YYDKDF, per germline (reference sequence). V dropped 5 bases and J dropped 6; count of bases not matched to a gene: 15. This CDR3 is 17 amino acids long. DNA of the CDR3: TGTGCCACCAGCGTAATTAGCGGGTCCGTACTGGCCGGGGAGCTGTTTTTT. Amino acid sequence: CATSVISGSVLAGELFF.

The V call is TRBV18, the J call TRBJ2-6, with D possibly matching TRBD1 (6 bases). Germline V lookup: CDR1 KGHSH, CDR2 LQKENI. This CDR3 has 18 amino acids. V shed 6 bases and J shed 1 base, with 19 bases lying between them. CDR3 sequence: CASSPLGTRSSGANVLTF. The CDR3 DNA reads as TGTGCCAGCTCCCCCTTAGGGACACGATCTTCTGGGGCCAACGTCCTGACTTTC.

The sample holds a few counts of this clone. The rearrangement links TRBV24-1 to TRBJ2-1; a weak D match, TRBD2 (5 bases). V lost 3 bases, J lost 1 base, and 6 bases lay in between. There are 14 residues in the CDR3. Per the germline V gene, CDR1 is KGHDR and CDR2 is SFDVKD. This chain's CDR3 is CATSDTGSYNEQFF. CDR3 nucleotide sequence: TGTGCCACCAGTGATACGGGATCCTACAATGAGCAGTTCTTC.

The J gene is TRBJ1-5, the V gene TRBV30; 7 bases map to TRBD1. V dropped 2 bases and J dropped 5; count of bases not matched to a gene: 15. The germline CDR1 and CDR2 sequences are GTSNPN and SVGIG (reference sequence). The CDR3 consists of 17 residues. CDR3 sequence (DNA): TGTGCCTGGAGTCCGACAGGGATTTTGGGTGGGTATCAGCCCCAGCATTTT. Translated, it gives CAWSPTGILGGYQPQHF.

The V gene is TRBV19, the J gene TRBJ1-3; a possible D gene is TRBD1 (6 bases). This CDR3 has 16 residues. The V end lost 3 bases, the J end lost 0 bases, and 12 bases lay between the germline ends. Germline assignment: CDR1 LNHDA and CDR2 SQIVND (reference sequence). CDR3 in amino acids: CASSMGASRSGNTIYF. CDR3 bases: TGTGCCAGTAGTATGGGGGCGTCTCGCTCTGGAAACACCATATATTTT.

The chain joins TRBV5-1 to TRBJ2-7; 8 positions match TRBD1. The junction had 7 bases not matched to a gene; V was cut back by 2 bases and J by 3 bases. The CDR3 has 15 residues. Germline V CDR1 and CDR2: SGHRS, YFSETQ. Here the CDR3 reads CASSFPTGDLYEQYF. CDR3 in DNA: TGCGCCAGCAGCTTTCCGACAGGGGACCTCTACGAGCAGTACTTC.

The rearrangement joins TRBV14 to TRBJ1-2; D gene unclear. The V gene lost 4 bases and the J gene lost 4 bases, with 13 bases spanning the gap. Per the germline V gene, CDR1 is SGHDN and CDR2 is FVKESK. The CDR3 loop spans 14 amino acids. CDR3 region: CASSPQAAPYGYTF. The CDR3 nucleotides are TGTGCCAGCAGCCCTCAGGCAGCCCCCTATGGCTACACCTTC. Full variable domain (remainder filled in from reference TRBV14 and TRBJ1-2): EAGVTQFPSHSVIEKGQTVTLRCDPISGHDNLYWYRRVMGKEIKFLLHFVKESKQDESGMPNNRFLAERTGGTYSTLKVQPAELEDSGVYFCASSPQAAPYGYTFGSGTRLTVV.

V is TRBV29-1 and J is TRBJ1-1; 10 positions agree with TRBD1. Trimming at V came to 4 bases and at J to 5 bases, leaving 16 bases not matched to a gene. This CDR3 is built from 17 residues. In germline, CDR1 is SQVTM, CDR2 ANQGSEA. CDR3 sequence: CSVVLRQGAQVRTEAFF. In DNA, the CDR3 is TGCAGCGTTGTTTTAAGACAGGGGGCGCAGGTACGGACTGAAGCTTTCTTT.

This clone showed up just once. The chain links TRBV4-2 to TRBJ2-3; a possible D gene is TRBD1 (5 bases). This CDR3 is 20 amino acids long. Trimming took 0 bases from V and 1 from J, leaving 23 bases between them. Germline CDR1 reads LGHNA; CDR2 reads YNFKEQ. The CDR3 DNA reads as TGTGCCAGCAGCCAAGATCGCATTGGGATAGAGACAGACCGCACAGATACGCAGTATTTT. Encoded protein: CASSQDRIGIETDRTDTQYF.